A selection of T cell receptor beta chains follows, all from one sample in a study of regulatory T cells in long-lasting Graves disease. A single record per CDR3 protein comes from TCRdb applying MiXCR to the multiplex PCR reads. There are almost 350,000 distinct CDR3 sequences in the sample; 20% occur only once, and approximately 31% lies in the top ten. The sequences come from peripheral blood mononuclear cells (PBMCs), collected when the disease was refractory, from a patient treated with antithyroid drugs. The receptor source for this set is a female donor with Graves disease. The CDR3 runs from the conserved cysteine through the conserved F or W. Clone size, where shown, is once, few, many, or a class for clones that have expanded.

v_gene: TRBV11-2
j_gene: TRBJ2-7
abundance: once
CDR3aa: CASSFERSHYEQYF

v_gene: TRBV5-4
j_gene: TRBJ1-1
abundance: many
CDR3aa: CASSLVGNLNTEAFF

v_gene: TRBV12-3/TRBV12-4
j_gene: TRBJ2-7
abundance: -
CDR3aa: CASSRIAPYEQYF

v_gene: TRBV30
j_gene: TRBJ1-5
abundance: many
CDR3aa: CAWSVGRTVNQPQHF

v_gene: TRBV5-1
j_gene: TRBJ1-4
abundance: many
CDR3aa: CASSLQGSEGKLFF

v_gene: TRBV28
j_gene: TRBJ2-4
abundance: many
CDR3aa: CASSVDGTGRNIQYF

v_gene: TRBV28
j_gene: TRBJ2-3
abundance: -
CDR3aa: CASSPSPWPQGLAAIFPDTQYF

v_gene: TRBV20-1
j_gene: TRBJ2-5
abundance: -
CDR3aa: CSARTSGTETQYF

v_gene: TRBV3-1
j_gene: TRBJ1-1
abundance: many
CDR3aa: CASSQWGSEAFF

v_gene: TRBV7-9
j_gene: TRBJ1-5
abundance: few
CDR3aa: CASSRQAAQPQHF

v_gene: TRBV5-1
j_gene: TRBJ1-3
abundance: -
CDR3aa: CASSLAGGVSGNTIYF

v_gene: TRBV7-9
j_gene: TRBJ1-1
abundance: many
CDR3aa: CASSETGTANTEAFF

v_gene: TRBV27
j_gene: TRBJ2-4
abundance: many
CDR3aa: CASSFGDRDRASKNIQYF

v_gene: TRBV6-1
j_gene: TRBJ1-1
abundance: many
CDR3aa: CASSEVGDTEAFF

v_gene: TRBV10-3
j_gene: TRBJ2-5
abundance: many
CDR3aa: CAISDPVVQETQYF

v_gene: TRBV2
j_gene: TRBJ1-2
abundance: -
CDR3aa: CASSDSGYGGYTF

v_gene: TRBV29-1
j_gene: TRBJ1-1
abundance: few
CDR3aa: CSVDIDRGLDNTEAFF

v_gene: TRBV10-3
j_gene: TRBJ2-2
abundance: few
CDR3aa: CAISAYSLNTGELFF

v_gene: TRBV2
j_gene: TRBJ2-5
abundance: many
CDR3aa: CASSELGQGTETQYF

v_gene: TRBV2
j_gene: TRBJ2-3
abundance: -
CDR3aa: CASSLAGGLGDTQYF

v_gene: TRBV9
j_gene: TRBJ1-1
abundance: -
CDR3aa: CASTLDGHGVAEAFF

v_gene: TRBV6-1
j_gene: TRBJ2-6
abundance: -
CDR3aa: CASSEVSGLSGANVLTF

v_gene: TRBV27
j_gene: TRBJ2-7
abundance: -
CDR3aa: CASSFGTGAPYEQYF

v_gene: TRBV24-1
j_gene: TRBJ2-2
abundance: -
CDR3aa: CATSDLNLPESTGPSNTGELFF

v_gene: TRBV12-3/TRBV12-4
j_gene: TRBJ2-5
abundance: many
CDR3aa: CASSLVALQETQYF

v_gene: TRBV29-1
j_gene: TRBJ2-5
abundance: few
CDR3aa: CSVAGLAGETQYF

v_gene: TRBV4-1
j_gene: TRBJ1-4
abundance: few
CDR3aa: CASSQFRGPNEKLFF

v_gene: TRBV7-9
j_gene: TRBJ2-7
abundance: -
CDR3aa: CASSFSGTGITYEQYF

v_gene: TRBV7-9
j_gene: TRBJ1-3
abundance: -
CDR3aa: CASSLWTGPSGNTIYF

v_gene: TRBV6-1
j_gene: TRBJ2-4
abundance: few
CDR3aa: CASSPKNIQYF

v_gene: TRBV12-3/TRBV12-4
j_gene: TRBJ2-7
abundance: many
CDR3aa: CASSRGQTYEQYF

v_gene: TRBV18
j_gene: TRBJ2-5
abundance: -
CDR3aa: CASSIGPQETQYF

v_gene: TRBV7-2
j_gene: TRBJ2-5
abundance: many
CDR3aa: CASSLVTRGAETQYF

v_gene: TRBV18
j_gene: TRBJ1-4
abundance: many
CDR3aa: CASSLRQGGDEKLFF

v_gene: TRBV5-4
j_gene: TRBJ1-1
abundance: few
CDR3aa: CASSPPPGQGNTEAFF

v_gene: TRBV12-3/TRBV12-4
j_gene: TRBJ2-1
abundance: few
CDR3aa: CATRRANEQFF

v_gene: TRBV20-1
j_gene: TRBJ2-7
abundance: many
CDR3aa: CSASRLAAYEQYF

v_gene: TRBV5-1
j_gene: TRBJ1-3
abundance: -
CDR3aa: CASSPGTRASGNTIYF

v_gene: TRBV13
j_gene: TRBJ2-7
abundance: many
CDR3aa: CASSLASVSYEQYF

v_gene: TRBV7-9
j_gene: TRBJ1-5
abundance: many
CDR3aa: CASSLVMGVGDQPQHF

v_gene: TRBV11-1
j_gene: TRBJ2-3
abundance: few
CDR3aa: CASSSQLVSPADTQYF

v_gene: TRBV20-1
j_gene: TRBJ2-3
abundance: -
CDR3aa: CSAILAGGADTQYF

v_gene: TRBV24-1
j_gene: TRBJ1-2
abundance: few
CDR3aa: CATSDLDTNYGYTF

v_gene: TRBV30
j_gene: TRBJ2-7
abundance: many
CDR3aa: CAWSPIGGIYEQYF

v_gene: TRBV19
j_gene: TRBJ2-7
abundance: -
CDR3aa: CASSPSRTGRYEQYF

v_gene: TRBV24-1
j_gene: TRBJ2-2
abundance: few
CDR3aa: CATSEERGGELFF

v_gene: TRBV6-1
j_gene: TRBJ1-5
abundance: many
CDR3aa: CASSLPGGYSNQPQHF

v_gene: TRBV7-9
j_gene: TRBJ1-6
abundance: -
CDR3aa: CASSLAQAGDNSPLHF

v_gene: TRBV4-3
j_gene: TRBJ1-5
abundance: -
CDR3aa: CASSQDGTTNQPQHF

v_gene: TRBV6-2/TRBV6-3
j_gene: TRBJ2-7
abundance: many
CDR3aa: CASSLRSRGPYEQYF